This T cell receptor (beta chain) was recovered during a study of immune characterization of retroperitoneal liposarcoma. TCRdb ran MiXCR on the PCR reads and lists one entry per CDR3 protein. In the table there are under 2,500 distinct CDR3 sequences, roughly 25% of which are singletons. Germline V gene lookup returns CDR1 SGHVS and CDR2 FQNEAQ. The CDR3 length is 15 residues. The TCR was taken from a male donor with retroperitoneal liposarcoma. Material: tumor tissue. The chain carries TRBV7-8 and TRBJ2-3; the D gene is possibly TRBD2 (5 bases). TRBJ2-7 explains the end of the DNA better; the J call may be wrong. In nucleotides, the CDR3 is TGTGCCAGCAGCTTAGGGGTTAGCGACTACAATGAGCAGTACTTC. Translating it yields CASSLGVSDYNEQYF.